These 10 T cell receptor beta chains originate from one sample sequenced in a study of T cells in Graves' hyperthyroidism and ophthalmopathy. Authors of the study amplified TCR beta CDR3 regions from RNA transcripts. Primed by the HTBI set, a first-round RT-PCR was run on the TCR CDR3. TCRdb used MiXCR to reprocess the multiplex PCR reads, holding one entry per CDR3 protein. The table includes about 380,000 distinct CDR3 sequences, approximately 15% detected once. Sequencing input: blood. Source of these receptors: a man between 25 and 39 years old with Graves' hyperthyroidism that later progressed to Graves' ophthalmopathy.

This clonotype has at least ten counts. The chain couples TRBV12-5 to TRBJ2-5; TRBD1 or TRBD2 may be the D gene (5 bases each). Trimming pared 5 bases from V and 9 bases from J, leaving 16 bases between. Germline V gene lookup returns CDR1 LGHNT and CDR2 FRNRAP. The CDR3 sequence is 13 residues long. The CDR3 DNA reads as TGTGCTAGTGGTCCGGGACCGCTGTCTCCCCAGTACTTC. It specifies CASGPGPLSPQYF.

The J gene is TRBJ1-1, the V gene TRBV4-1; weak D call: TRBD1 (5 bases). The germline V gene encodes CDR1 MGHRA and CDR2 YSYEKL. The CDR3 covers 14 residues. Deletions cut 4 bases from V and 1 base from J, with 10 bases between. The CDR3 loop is CASSPGPTNTEAFF. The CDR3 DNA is TGCGCCAGCAGCCCGGGACCTACGAACACTGAAGCTTTCTTT.

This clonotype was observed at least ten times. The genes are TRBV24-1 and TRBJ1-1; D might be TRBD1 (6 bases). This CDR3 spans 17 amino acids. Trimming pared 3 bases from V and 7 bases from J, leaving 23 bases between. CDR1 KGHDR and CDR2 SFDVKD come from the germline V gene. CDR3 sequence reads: CATSDPTGRTVVYEAFF. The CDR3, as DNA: TGTGCCACCAGTGATCCGACGGGTCGGACAGTAGTTTATGAAGCTTTCTTT.

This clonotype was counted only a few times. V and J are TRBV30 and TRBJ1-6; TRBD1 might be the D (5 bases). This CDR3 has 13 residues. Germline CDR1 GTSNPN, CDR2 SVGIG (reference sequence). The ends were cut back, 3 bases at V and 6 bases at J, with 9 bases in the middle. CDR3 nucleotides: TGTGCCTGGAGAACAGGTGGTAATTCACCCCTCCACTTT. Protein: CAWRTGGNSPLHF.

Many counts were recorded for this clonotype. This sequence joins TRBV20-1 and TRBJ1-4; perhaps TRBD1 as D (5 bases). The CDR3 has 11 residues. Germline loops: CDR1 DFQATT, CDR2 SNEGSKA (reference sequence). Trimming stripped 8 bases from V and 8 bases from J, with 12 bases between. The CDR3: CSTRRDEKLFF. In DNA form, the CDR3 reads TGCAGTACCAGACGGGACGAAAAACTGTTTTTT.

CDR3 sequence (DNA): TGTGCCAGCAGTTTTAGGTACAGGGGGCGAGCTCTCTACAATGAGCAGTTCTTC. Translated, it gives CASSFRYRGRALYNEQFF. This chain uses TRBV12-3 or TRBV12-4 with TRBJ2-1; 9 bases line up with TRBD1. V lost 3 bases to trimming and J lost 3 bases; unmatched junction nucleotides: 12. This CDR3 has 18 residues.

The CDR3 region is CASSANRETQYF. CDR3 DNA: TGTGCCAGCAGCGCCAACAGGGAAACCCAGTACTTC. This chain uses TRBV5-4 with TRBJ2-5; maybe TRBD1 (6 bases). This CDR3 contains 12 residues. Germline CDR1 SGHNT, CDR2 YYREEE (reference sequence). V dropped 4 bases and J dropped 8 bases, with 12 bases sitting between them. The whole variable domain, filled in from reference TRBV5-4 and TRBJ2-5, reads ETGVTQSPTHLIKTRGQQVTLRCSSQSGHNTVSWYQQALGQGPQFIFQYYREEENGRGNFPPRFSGLQFPNYSSELNVNALELDDSALYLCASSANRETQYFGPGTRLLVL.

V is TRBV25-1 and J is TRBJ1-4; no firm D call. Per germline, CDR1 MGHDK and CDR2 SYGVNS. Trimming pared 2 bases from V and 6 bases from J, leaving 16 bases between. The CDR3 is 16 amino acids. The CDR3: CASSETLVGSHEKLFF. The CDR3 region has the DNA TGTGCCAGCAGTGAAACCTTAGTCGGGTCACATGAAAAACTGTTTTTT.

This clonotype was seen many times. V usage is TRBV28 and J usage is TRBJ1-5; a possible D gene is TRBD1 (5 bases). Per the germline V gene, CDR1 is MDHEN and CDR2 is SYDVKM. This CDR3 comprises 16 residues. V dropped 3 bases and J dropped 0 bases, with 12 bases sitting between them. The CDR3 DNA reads TGTGCCAGCAGTTTTGACAGATCTTATAGCAATCAGCCCCAGCATTTT. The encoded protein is CASSFDRSYSNQPQHF.

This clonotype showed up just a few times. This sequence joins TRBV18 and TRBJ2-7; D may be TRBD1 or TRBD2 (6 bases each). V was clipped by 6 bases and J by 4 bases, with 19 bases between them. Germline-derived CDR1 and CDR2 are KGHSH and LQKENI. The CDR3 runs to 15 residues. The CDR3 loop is CASSPVGGIGYEQYF. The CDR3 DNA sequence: TGTGCCAGCTCCCCCGTAGGGGGGATCGGTTACGAGCAGTACTTC.